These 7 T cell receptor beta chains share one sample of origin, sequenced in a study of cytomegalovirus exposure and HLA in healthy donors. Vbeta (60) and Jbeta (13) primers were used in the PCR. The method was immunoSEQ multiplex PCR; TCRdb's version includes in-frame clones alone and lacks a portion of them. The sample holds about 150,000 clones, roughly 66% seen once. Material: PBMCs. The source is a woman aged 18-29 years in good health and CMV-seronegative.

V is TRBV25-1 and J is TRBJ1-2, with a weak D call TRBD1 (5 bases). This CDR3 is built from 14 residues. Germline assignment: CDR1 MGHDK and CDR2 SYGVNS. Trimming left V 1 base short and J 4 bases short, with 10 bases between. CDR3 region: CASSELGQAYGYTF. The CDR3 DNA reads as TGTGCCAGCAGTGAATTGGGGCAGGCCTATGGCTACACCTTC.

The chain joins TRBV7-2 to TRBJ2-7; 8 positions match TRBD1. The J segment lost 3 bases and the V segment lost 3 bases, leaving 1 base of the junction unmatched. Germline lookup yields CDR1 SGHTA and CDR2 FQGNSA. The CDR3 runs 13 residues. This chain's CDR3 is CASSFGQGYEQYV. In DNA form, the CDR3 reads TGTGCCAGCAGCTTTGGACAGGGCTACGAGCAGTACGTC.

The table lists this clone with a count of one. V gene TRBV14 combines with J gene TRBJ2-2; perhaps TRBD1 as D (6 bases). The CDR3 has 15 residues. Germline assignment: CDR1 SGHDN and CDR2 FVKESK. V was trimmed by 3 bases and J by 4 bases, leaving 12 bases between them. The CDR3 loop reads CASSHLTGRTGELFF. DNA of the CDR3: TGTGCCAGCAGCCACTTAACAGGGCGCACCGGGGAGCTGTTTTTT.

In DNA form, the CDR3 reads TGCGCCAGCAGCTTCGACAGTGTCAACACTGAAGCTTTCTTT. Protein: CASSFDSVNTEAFF. The chain is built from TRBV5-1 and TRBJ1-1; a weak D match, TRBD1 (5 bases). The length of the CDR3 is 14 residues. CDR1 is SGHRS, CDR2 YFSETQ, per germline. Trimming removed 2 bases at V and 2 bases at J, with 10 bases between.

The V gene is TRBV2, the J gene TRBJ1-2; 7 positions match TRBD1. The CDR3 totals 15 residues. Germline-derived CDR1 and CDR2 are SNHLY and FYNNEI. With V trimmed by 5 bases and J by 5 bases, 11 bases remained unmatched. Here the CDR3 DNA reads TGTGCCAGCAGTCCCCCCAAACGGGACAGATATGGCTACACCTTC. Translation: CASSPPKRDRYGYTF.

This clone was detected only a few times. The CDR3 loop is CASSLGVRGPFF. The DNA for the CDR3 is TGTGCCAGCAGCCTAGGGGTCCGAGGCCCGTTCTTC. The genes are TRBV5-8 and TRBJ2-1, with a possible D match to TRBD1 (5 bases). From germline, CDR1 is SGHTS and CDR2 YDEGEE. Deletions cut 4 bases from V and 15 bases from J, with 17 bases between. This CDR3 is 12 amino acids long.

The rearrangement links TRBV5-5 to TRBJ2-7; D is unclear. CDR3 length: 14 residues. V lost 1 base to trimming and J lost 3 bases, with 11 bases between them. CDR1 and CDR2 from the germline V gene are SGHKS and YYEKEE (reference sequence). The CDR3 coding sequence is TGTGCCAGCAGCTTGAGGAGCCGTTACTACGAGCAGTACTTC. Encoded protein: CASSLRSRYYEQYF.